The 7 T cell receptor beta chains presented below share a single source sample, sequenced in a study of identical twins. TCRdb passed the 5' RACE reads through MiXCR, listing each CDR3 protein once. The sample has about 690,000 distinct CDR3 sequences, roughly 6% seen once. The sequenced sample was naive T cells sorted from blood. These receptors originate from a man in his late teens or twenties in good health.

Only a few counts were recorded for this clonotype. The rearrangement uses TRBV30 and TRBJ2-7; 8 positions match TRBD2. Germline V lookup: CDR1 GTSNPN, CDR2 SVGIG (reference sequence). V was pared by 1 base and J by 6 bases, with 8 bases of the junction left unmatched. The CDR3 has 14 amino acids. CDR3 DNA sequence: TGTGCCTGGAGTGAGGGGACTAGAGCTTCCGAGCAGTACGTC. It yields the protein CAWSEGTRASEQYV.

Many counts were recorded for this clonotype. The rearrangement links TRBV12-3 or TRBV12-4 to TRBJ1-4, with 9 bases lining up with TRBD1. With 8 bases clipped from V and 12 bases from J, the junction kept 13 bases outside the gene matches. This CDR3 spans 14 amino acids. The CDR3 loop reads CASAPTGGYGELFF. Here the CDR3 DNA reads TGTGCCAGCGCGCCTACAGGGGGCTATGGGGAACTGTTTTTT.

This clonotype was seen a handful of times. J is TRBJ2-7 and V is TRBV5-1, with TRBD2 matching 10 bases. Losses at the gene ends were 4 bases for V and 4 bases for J; bases not matched to a gene: 2. CDR1 is SGHRS, CDR2 YFSETQ, per germline. There are 13 residues in the CDR3. CDR3 coding DNA: TGCGCCAGCAGCAAGGGACTAGCGTACGAGCAGTACTTC. Amino acids: CASSKGLAYEQYF.

V usage is TRBV2 and J usage is TRBJ2-1; D is undetermined. With 10 bases removed from V and 2 bases from J, the gap between germline ends came to 15 bases. The germline CDR1 and CDR2 sequences are SNHLY and FYNNEI. This CDR3 region has 14 residues. CDR3 sequence (DNA): TGTGCCACCGTCGCACCGACCACCTACAATGAGCAGTTCTTC. This encodes CATVAPTTYNEQFF.

In this sample, this clonotype turned up a few times. This chain connects TRBV11-2 to TRBJ2-3; TRBD1 matches 11 bases. CDR1 is SGHAT and CDR2 is FQNNGV in the germline V gene. The CDR3 contains 15 residues. The ends lost 5 bases at V and 5 bases at J; junction bases unmatched: 6. The CDR3: CASSRRTGGRDTQYF. CDR3 DNA: TGTGCCAGCAGCCGAAGGACAGGGGGCCGAGATACGCAGTATTTT.

This clonotype was seen many times. The rearrangement links TRBV6-5 to TRBJ2-3; 7 bases line up with TRBD2. Per germline, CDR1 MNHEY and CDR2 SVGAGI. Unmatched junction bases numbered 4, after V lost 1 base and J lost 6 bases. The CDR3 contains 14 residues. CDR3 sequence (DNA): TGTGCCAGCAGTTACTTCGCTAGCGGTGATACGCAGTATTTT. This translates into CASSYFASGDTQYF.

The rearrangement links TRBV3-1 to TRBJ2-7; weak D call: TRBD1 (5 bases). This CDR3 is 15 amino acids long. V was pared by 4 bases and J by 2 bases, with 15 bases between. Per germline, CDR1 LGHDT and CDR2 YNNKEL (reference sequence). The CDR3 protein is CASSLNQGVAYEQYF. DNA for the CDR3: TGTGCCAGCAGCCTAAATCAGGGTGTTGCCTACGAGCAGTACTTC.